What follows are 2 T cell receptor beta chains derived from one specimen sequenced in a study of T cell clonality in common variable immunodeficiency. Sequencing was performed with immunoSEQ multiplex PCR; in TCRdb, only in-frame clones are kept and a portion is missing. Altogether about 32,000 clones were found in the sample, and no singletons occur. The material sequenced was peripheral blood mononuclear cells. These receptor sequences come from a person between 18 and 75 years old in good health.

This clone appeared a few times. The read gets to within 3 residues of the CDR3 end, and the germline J gene fills in the rest. V is TRBV5-6 and J is TRBJ1-4; D is unclear. This CDR3 has 15 amino acids. Germline lookup yields CDR1 SGHDT and CDR2 YYEEEE. V was shortened by 0 bases and J by 3 bases, with 9 bases between the two germline ends. The covered CDR3 bases are TGTGCCAGCAGCTTGGGTGCTACTGCTAATGAAAAA. Translation gives CASSLGATANEK. The full CDR3 reads CASSLGATANEKLFF.

This clone appeared many times. The read comes to an end 3 residues before the CDR3 does, leaving the germline J gene to fill in the end. The chain couples TRBV2 to TRBJ1-4; D is uncertain. Trimming took off 6 bases at V and 8 bases at J, with 10 bases between the two ends. CDR1 and CDR2 from the germline V gene are SNHLY and FYNNEI. The CDR3 is 12 amino acids. The CDR3 reads CASRVQEEKLFF. The sequenced part of the CDR3 DNA is TGTGCCAGCAGGGTCCAGGAGGAAAAA.